This T cell receptor (beta chain) emerged from a study of cytomegalovirus exposure and HLA in healthy donors. The CDR3 sequence is 15 residues long. Germline CDR1 reads LNHDA; CDR2 reads SQIVND (reference sequence). J gave up 3 bases and V 4 bases, and 4 bases lay outside the gene matches. Researchers ran the PCR with 60 Vbeta and 13 Jbeta primers. Sequencing used immunoSEQ multiplex PCR; TCRdb keeps in-frame clones, though not all of them. This sample yields tens of thousands of clones, of which around 85% are seen a single time; roughly 2.5% belongs to the top ten. The chain combines TRBV19 with TRBJ1-5, with 9 bases that match TRBD1. The source material was PBMCs. The receptor was isolated from a man aged 25-45 years in good health and CMV-seronegative. This CDR3 is CASSTDRGYNQPQHF. In nucleotides, the CDR3 is TGTGCCAGTAGTACCGACAGGGGGTACAATCAGCCCCAGCATTTT.